Following are 28 T cell receptor beta chains from one sample sequenced in a study of cytomegalovirus exposure and HLA in healthy donors. PCR primers comprised 60 Vbeta and 13 Jbeta primers. Libraries were prepared by immunoSEQ multiplex PCR; TCRdb keeps only in-frame clonotypes and omits some of them. The sample has 95,000 or so clones, 81% seen once. The specimen sequenced was PBMCs. The receptors here all came from a woman in her 70s in good health and CMV-seropositive.

The V and J genes are TRBV29-1 and TRBJ2-1, with 8 bases aligning to TRBD2. CDR1 and CDR2 (germline): SQVTM, ANQGSEA. The CDR3 is 17 residues long. The V and J ends lost 5 bases and 7 bases, in that order; junction bases with no gene match: 19. The CDR3 DNA is TGCAGCGTTCGGGCGAGGCGAGCGGGAGAGGTTGGTAATGAGCAGTTCTTC. Its protein product is CSVRARRAGEVGNEQFF.

The chain has TRBV27 and TRBJ2-5; D not certain. Germline CDR1 MNHEY, CDR2 SMNVEV (reference sequence). The ends were cut back, 7 bases at V and 1 base at J, with 19 bases in the middle. CDR3 length: 16 amino acids. The CDR3 sequence: CASTPPRLVPQETQYF. CDR3 nucleotides: TGTGCCAGCACCCCGCCCCGCCTAGTGCCCCAAGAGACCCAGTACTTC.

This chain joins TRBV4-2 and TRBJ1-1; D is unresolved. Trimming removed 0 bases from V and 0 bases from J, with 5 bases in between. The germline V gene has CDR1 LGHNA and CDR2 YNFKEQ. This CDR3 is built from 14 residues. The CDR3 DNA sequence: TGTGCCAGCAGCCAAGACCCGGTGAACACTGAAGCTTTCTTT. Residues: CASSQDPVNTEAFF.

J is TRBJ2-1 and V is TRBV27; TRBD1 is a possible D gene (5 bases). Between the trimmed V and J ends, which lost 2 bases and 2 bases, there was a span of 10 bases. The CDR3 has 15 residues. CDR1 is MNHEY, CDR2 SMNVEV, per germline (reference sequence). CDR3 nucleotides: TGTGCCAGCAGTTTAGCCAGGGTTACCTACAATGAGCAGTTCTTC. Translation gives CASSLARVTYNEQFF.

This chain uses TRBV5-1 with TRBJ2-7; 7 bases agree with TRBD1. Germline values: CDR1 SGHRS, CDR2 YFSETQ. V shed 2 bases and J 2 bases; nucleotides not matched to a gene: 4. The CDR3 runs to 14 residues. Here the CDR3 reads CASSFGDRPYEQYF. In DNA, the CDR3 is TGCGCCAGCAGCTTCGGGGACAGACCCTACGAGCAGTACTTC. Full variable domain (outside the CDR3, taken from reference TRBV5-1 and TRBJ2-7): KAGVTQTPRYLIKTRGQQVTLSCSPISGHRSVSWYQQTPGQGLQFLFEYFSETQRNKGNFPGRFSGRQFSNSRSEMNVSTLELGDSALYLCASSFGDRPYEQYFGPGTRLTVT.

V is TRBV5-4 and J is TRBJ2-7; 9 bases are shared with TRBD1. The CDR3 consists of 17 residues. V lost 6 bases to trimming and J lost 2 bases; unmatched junction nucleotides: 15. In germline, CDR1 is SGHNT, CDR2 YYREEE (reference sequence). The CDR3 protein is CASIPYRRDRVPYEQYF. DNA for the CDR3: TGTGCCAGCATACCATACCGGAGGGACAGGGTCCCCTACGAGCAGTACTTC.

This clone was seen a few times. J is TRBJ2-1 and V is TRBV7-9, with TRBD1 matching 10 bases. V was pared by 2 bases and J by 8 bases, with 9 bases of the junction left unmatched. There are 16 residues in the CDR3. Germline values: CDR1 SEHNR, CDR2 FQNEAQ (reference sequence). The DNA of the CDR3 is TGTGCCAGCAGCTTAAAGTACTCGACAGGGGGCTATGAGCAGTTCTTC. Protein sequence: CASSLKYSTGGYEQFF.

J is TRBJ2-5 and V is TRBV19; 10 bases are shared with TRBD1. CDR3 size: 16 residues. From germline, CDR1 is LNHDA and CDR2 SQIVND (reference sequence). Unmatched junction bases numbered 6, after V lost 5 bases and J lost 0 bases. For the CDR3, the DNA is TGTGCCAGTAGTTCACGGGACAGGGGATACCAAGAGACCCAGTACTTC. Translated, it gives CASSSRDRGYQETQYF.

This sequence joins TRBV7-8 and TRBJ2-5, with a tentative D call TRBD2 (6 bases). The J call may be faulty, since TRBJ2-7 better matches the DNA end. The germline CDR1 and CDR2 sequences are SGHVS and FQNEAQ. The CDR3 has 14 amino acids. CDR3 residues: CASSLELALREQYF. CDR3 nucleotide sequence: TGTGCCAGCAGCTTAGAACTAGCTCTCCGCGAGCAGTACTTC.

The chain joins TRBV5-8 to TRBJ2-3, with 9 bases identical to TRBD2. Trimming at V came to 3 bases and at J to 6 bases, leaving 11 bases not matched to a gene. In germline, CDR1 is SGHTS, CDR2 YDEGEE. The CDR3 has 16 residues. This CDR3 reads CASSSWGSGSRDTQYF. In DNA form, the CDR3 reads TGTGCCAGCAGCTCCTGGGGTAGCGGGAGTAGGGATACGCAGTATTTT. Variable domain in full (rest from reference TRBV5-8 and TRBJ2-3): EAGVTQSPTHLIKTRGQQATLRCSPISGHTSVYWYQQALGLGLQFLLWYDEGEERNRGNFPPRFSGRQFPNYSSELNVNALELEDSALYLCASSSWGSGSRDTQYFGPGTRLTVL.

The V call is TRBV28, the J call TRBJ1-4; tentatively, D is TRBD1 (5 bases). In germline, CDR1 is MDHEN, CDR2 SYDVKM. CDR3 length: 14 residues. V lost 2 bases to trimming and J lost 10 bases, with 14 bases between them. CDR3 DNA: TGTGCCAGCAGTTTAAGTGGGGGGTTAGGAAAACTGTTTTTT. Protein: CASSLSGGLGKLFF.

The rearrangement uses TRBV6-4 and TRBJ2-3; 11 positions agree with TRBD2. CDR3 length equals 16 residues. The V gene end was trimmed by 1 base and the J gene end by 0 bases; junction bases not matched to a gene: 0. Germline V gene sequence: CDR1 MRHNA, CDR2 SNTAGT. In DNA form, the CDR3 reads TGTGCCAGCAGTGACTGGACTAGCGGGAGCACAGATACGCAGTATTTT. Translating gives CASSDWTSGSTDTQYF.

V gene TRBV4-2 combines with J gene TRBJ2-7; TRBD1 matches 9 bases. Unmatched junction bases numbered 8, after V lost 4 bases and J lost 4 bases. The CDR3 totals 15 residues. CDR1 LGHNA and CDR2 YNFKEQ come from the germline V gene. The CDR3 sequence: CASSPRTGVEYEQYF. DNA for the CDR3: TGTGCCAGCAGCCCTAGGACAGGGGTGGAGTACGAGCAGTACTTC.

The rearrangement links TRBV21-1 to TRBJ2-4; no DNA check was done on the table's D call, TRBD1. TRBV21-1 is a listed pseudogene. The CDR3 covers 16 residues. This CDR3 is CASSGRDSLAKNIQYF. The DNA for the CDR3 is TGTGCCAGCAGCGGCCGGGACAGCTTAGCCAAAAACATTCAGTACTTC.

This clone has a handful of counts. The rearrangement uses TRBV28 and TRBJ1-1, with a weak D call TRBD1 (6 bases). The CDR3 length is 12 residues. Trimming took 10 bases from V and 4 from J, leaving 13 bases between them. Germline CDR1 reads MDHEN; CDR2 reads SYDVKM. The CDR3 bases are TGTGCCACGGACACAGGGAGCACTGAAGCTTTCTTT. It yields the protein CATDTGSTEAFF.

The chain combines TRBV7-2 with TRBJ2-5; TRBD2 might be the D (5 bases). Germline assignment: CDR1 SGHTA and CDR2 FQGNSA. This CDR3 has 16 residues. V shed 2 bases and J shed 4 bases, with 17 bases lying between them. The CDR3 region has the DNA TGTGCCAGCAGCTTATTGCCCCCTGGACGGGGAGAGACCCAGTACTTC. This codes for CASSLLPPGRGETQYF.

The V gene is TRBV30, the J gene TRBJ1-4; 7 positions agree with TRBD1. The trim removed 3 bases at V and 0 bases at J, leaving 13 bases unmatched. The CDR3 has 18 residues. The germline V gene encodes CDR1 GTSNPN and CDR2 SVGIG (reference sequence). CDR3 region: CAWSAGTARLTTNEKLFF. CDR3 in DNA: TGTGCCTGGAGCGCCGGGACAGCCCGTTTAACAACTAATGAAAAACTGTTTTTT.

The genes are TRBV5-1 and TRBJ1-2, with TRBD1 matching over 7 bases. V shed 3 bases, J shed 0 bases, and the junction held 2 bases outside the gene matches. This CDR3 has 14 residues. The germline CDR1 and CDR2 sequences are SGHRS and YFSETQ. Written as DNA, the CDR3 is TGCGCCAGCAGCTGGGACAGAGCTAACTATGGCTACACCTTC. It is translated as CASSWDRANYGYTF.

This clone was recorded a few times. The chain uses TRBV30 and TRBJ1-5; D is ambiguous. Germline loops: CDR1 GTSNPN, CDR2 SVGIG (reference sequence). The CDR3 contains 13 residues. V lost 2 bases to trimming and J lost 7 bases, with 12 bases between them. The CDR3 is CAWSNDRLQPQHF. The CDR3 nucleotides read TGTGCCTGGAGTAATGACCGACTACAGCCCCAGCATTTT.

V usage is TRBV7-2 and J usage is TRBJ1-5, with D unclear. The CDR3 runs to 15 residues. V was cut by 1 base and J by 1 base, with 8 bases left in between. Per germline, CDR1 SGHTA and CDR2 FQGNSA. The CDR3 reads CASSLGGRSNQPQHF. CDR3 nucleotide sequence: TGTGCCAGCAGCTTAGGAGGGAGGAGCAATCAGCCCCAGCATTTT.

The chain uses TRBV7-9 and TRBJ2-7; D is unresolved. Deletions cut 2 bases from V and 4 bases from J, with 3 bases between. The CDR3 spans 11 residues. The germline V gene has CDR1 SEHNR and CDR2 FQNEAQ (reference sequence). CDR3 bases: TGTGCCAGCAGCTTACAATACGAGCAGTACTTC. This gives the protein CASSLQYEQYF.

The chain has TRBV5-1 and TRBJ1-6, with TRBD1 as a possible D gene (6 bases). CDR3 length: 10 amino acids. Germline lookup yields CDR1 SGHRS and CDR2 YFSETQ. Trimming took 6 bases from V and 18 from J, leaving 13 bases between them. The CDR3 sequence is CASTENRAHF. The CDR3 bases are TGCGCCAGCACCGAGAACAGGGCCCACTTT.

Points on this clone: This CDR3 is also generated by other DNA sequences in the sample. The gene calls are TRBV20-1 and TRBJ2-7, with D perhaps TRBD1 (6 bases). The CDR3 length is 11 residues. V shed 3 bases and J shed 6 bases, with 9 bases lying between them. Germline CDR1 is DFQATT and CDR2 is SNEGSKA (reference sequence). In DNA form, the CDR3 reads TGCAGTGCTAGCCAGGGGACCGAGCAGTACTTC. It translates to CSASQGTEQYF.

This clone appeared a single time. The chain recombines TRBV2 with TRBJ2-7; 7 positions match TRBD1. The length of the CDR3 is 13 residues. Germline values: CDR1 SNHLY, CDR2 FYNNEI. V was pared by 4 bases and J by 3 bases, with 3 bases of the junction left unmatched. The CDR3 DNA follows: TGTGCCAGCAGTGGGGACAGTCTCTACGAGCAGTACTTC. Protein product: CASSGDSLYEQYF.

V is TRBV7-2 and J is TRBJ2-7; 9 bases map to TRBD2. This CDR3 is 14 amino acids long. Germline V gene lookup returns CDR1 SGHTA and CDR2 FQGNSA. After removal of 5 bases from V and 6 bases from J, the junction contained 8 bases not matched to a gene. The CDR3 DNA reads as TGTGCCAGCAGCCCCCTGGGACTAGCTTCCGAGCAGTACTTC. This sequence encodes CASSPLGLASEQYF.

The V gene is TRBV11-2, the J gene TRBJ2-2; tentative D call: TRBD2 (6 bases). This CDR3 comprises 16 residues. In germline, CDR1 is SGHAT, CDR2 FQNNGV. The V and J ends lost 5 bases and 3 bases respectively, with 16 bases between them. The CDR3 sequence is CASSIPMPGDTGELFF. The CDR3 DNA sequence: TGTGCCAGCAGCATACCCATGCCGGGAGACACCGGGGAGCTGTTTTTT.

V gene TRBV7-2 combines with J gene TRBJ2-7, with TRBD2 identical over 8 bases. CDR1 and CDR2 (germline): SGHTA, FQGNSA. After removal of 5 bases from V and 3 bases from J, the junction contained 15 bases not matched to a gene. This CDR3 is built from 17 residues. The CDR3 bases are TGTGCCAGCAGCCAAAGGGGCGGGGGGTCCTCATACTACGAGCAGTACTTC. This gives the protein CASSQRGGGSSYYEQYF.

The chain has TRBV6-5 and TRBJ1-2; TRBD1 matches 7 bases. This CDR3 is built from 14 residues. CDR1 and CDR2 (germline): MNHEY, SVGAGI. The V segment lost 6 bases and the J segment 4 bases; nucleotides outside the gene matches: 8. CDR3 sequence reads: CASSPGGSSYGYTF. The CDR3 nucleotides read TGTGCCAGCAGCCCAGGGGGTAGTAGCTATGGCTACACCTTC.